The 3 T cell receptor beta chains in this list originate from one sample, sequenced in a study of cytomegalovirus exposure and HLA in healthy donors. The study ran its PCR with 60 Vbeta and 13 Jbeta primers. Using immunoSEQ multiplex PCR, the repertoire was profiled, and TCRdb retains in-frame clones only, with some absent. Among about 130,000 clones listed, around 80% were seen once. The sequenced sample was PBMCs. The origin of the receptors is a woman aged 18-35 years in good health and CMV-seronegative.

The chain uses TRBV5-4 and TRBJ1-2; TRBD1 agrees at 9 bases. J lost 8 bases, V lost 4 bases, and 12 bases had no gene match. Germline assignment: CDR1 SGHNT and CDR2 YYREEE (reference sequence). CDR3 length: 15 amino acids. The DNA for the CDR3 is TGTGCCAGCAGCGACTGGACAGGGGCCCGGAAGGGCTACACCTTC. It translates to CASSDWTGARKGYTF.

The chain couples TRBV5-1 to TRBJ2-7; possibly TRBD2 for D (5 bases). The V end was cut by 6 bases, the J end by 5 bases, with 18 bases between. Germline V CDR1 and CDR2: SGHRS, YFSETQ. There are 14 residues in the CDR3. The CDR3 region is CASTTGSSGDEQYF. Here the CDR3 DNA reads TGCGCCAGCACCACGGGATCAAGCGGCGACGAGCAGTACTTC.

The rearrangement uses TRBV2 and TRBJ2-1; D is perhaps TRBD1 (6 bases). The germline V gene has CDR1 SNHLY and CDR2 FYNNEI. This CDR3 spans 14 amino acids. Trimming pared 6 bases from V and 9 bases from J, leaving 18 bases between. The CDR3 region has the DNA TGTGCCAGCAGGCGATTGACAGGCCCCGGTGAGCAGTTCTTC. The encoded protein is CASRRLTGPGEQFF. Together with reference TRBV2 and TRBJ2-1, the CDR3 gives the full variable domain: EPEVTQTPSHQVTQMGQEVILRCVPISNHLYFYWYRQILGQKVEFLVSFYNNEISEKSEIFDDQFSVERPDGSNFTLKIRSTKLEDSAMYFCASRRLTGPGEQFFGPGTRLTVL.